The entry below gives a single T cell receptor beta chain sequence along with its context. This record belongs to a study of identical twins. TCRdb used MiXCR to reprocess the 5' RACE reads, holding one entry per CDR3 protein. The profile covers 400,000 to 500,000 distinct CDR3 sequences, with about 18% appearing a single time and about 12% taken by the ten largest. V was pared by 5 bases and J by 1 base, with 14 bases between. The CDR3 runs 15 residues. Germline V gene data show CDR1 as SNHLY and CDR2 as FYNNEI. This sequence originates from a man aged 50 to 60 in good health. The chain employs TRBV2 and TRBJ2-5, with D maybe TRBD1 (6 bases). Sequencing was performed on naive T cells sorted from blood. As DNA, the CDR3 is TGTGCCAGCAGTTCAGGACAGACGATCCAAGAGACCCAGTACTTC. Amino acids: CASSSGQTIQETQYF.